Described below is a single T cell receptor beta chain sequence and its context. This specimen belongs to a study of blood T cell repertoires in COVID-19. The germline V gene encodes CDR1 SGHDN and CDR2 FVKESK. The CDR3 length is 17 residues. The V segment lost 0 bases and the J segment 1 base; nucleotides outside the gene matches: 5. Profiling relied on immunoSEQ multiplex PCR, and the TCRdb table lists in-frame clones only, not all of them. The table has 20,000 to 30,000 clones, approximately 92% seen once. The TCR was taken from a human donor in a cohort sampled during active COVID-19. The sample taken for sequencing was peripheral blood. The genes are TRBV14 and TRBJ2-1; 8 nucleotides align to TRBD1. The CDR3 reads CASSQDIRTGSYNEQFF. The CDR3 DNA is TGTGCCAGCAGCCAAGATATTAGGACAGGGTCCTACAATGAGCAGTTCTTC.